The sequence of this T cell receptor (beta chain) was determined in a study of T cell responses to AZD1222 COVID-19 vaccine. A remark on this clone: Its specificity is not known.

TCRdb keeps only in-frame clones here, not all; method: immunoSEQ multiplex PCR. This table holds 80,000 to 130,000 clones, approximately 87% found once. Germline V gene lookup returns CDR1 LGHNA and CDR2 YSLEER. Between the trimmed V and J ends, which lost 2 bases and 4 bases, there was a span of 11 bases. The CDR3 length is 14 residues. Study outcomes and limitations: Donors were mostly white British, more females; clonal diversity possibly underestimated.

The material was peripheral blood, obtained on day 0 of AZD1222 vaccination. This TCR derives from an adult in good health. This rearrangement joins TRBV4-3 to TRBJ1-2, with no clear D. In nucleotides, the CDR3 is TGCGCCAGCAGCCAAATGTTTCCGAGCTATGGCTACACCTTC. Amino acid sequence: CASSQMFPSYGYTF.